This T cell receptor (beta chain) originates from a study of cytomegalovirus exposure and HLA in healthy donors. The overall study: Sequencing of approximately 190 million T cells in an earlier analysis found 120 million or so unique TCR beta sequences.

Germline V gene lookup returns CDR1 SNHLY and CDR2 FYNNEI. The junction had 9 bases not matched to a gene; V was cut back by 2 bases and J by 0 bases. This CDR3 comprises 17 residues. This clone turned up a few times. Researchers ran the PCR with 60 Vbeta and 13 Jbeta primers. TCRdb's copy holds only in-frame clones and misses some; the assay was immunoSEQ multiplex PCR. The repertoire includes 150,000 to 200,000 clones, more than 70% of them detected once, and about 0.26% sits in the top ten. V gene TRBV2 combines with J gene TRBJ2-7; TRBD1 agrees at 8 bases. This TCR came from a boy aged 10-17 years in good health and CMV-seronegative. The specimen sequenced was PBMCs. This CDR3 is CASSELLGTGDSYEQYF. The CDR3 coding sequence is TGTGCCAGCAGTGAATTATTAGGGACAGGCGACTCCTACGAGCAGTACTTC.